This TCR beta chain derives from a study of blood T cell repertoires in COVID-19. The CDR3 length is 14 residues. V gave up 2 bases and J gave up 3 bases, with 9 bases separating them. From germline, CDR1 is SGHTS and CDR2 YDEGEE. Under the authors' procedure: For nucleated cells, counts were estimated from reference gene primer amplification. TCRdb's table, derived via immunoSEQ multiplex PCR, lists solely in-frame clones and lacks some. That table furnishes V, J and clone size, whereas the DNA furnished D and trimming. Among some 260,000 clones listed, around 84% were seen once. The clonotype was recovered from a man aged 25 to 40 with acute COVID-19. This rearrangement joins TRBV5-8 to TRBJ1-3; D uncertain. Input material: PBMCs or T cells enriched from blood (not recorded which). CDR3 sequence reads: CASSLAGFGNTIYF. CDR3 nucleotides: TGTGCCAGCAGCTTAGCAGGTTTTGGAAACACCATATATTTT.